There are many counts of the clone carrying this TCR beta chain. Its antigen is still unknown. From germline, CDR1 is MNHEY and CDR2 SVGEGT. The CDR3 is 14 amino acids. Trimming cost V 6 bases and J 8 bases, with 17 bases left between them. A 5'RACE reaction primed in the constant segment made cDNA libraries of TCR alpha and TCR beta, and these carried sample barcodes and UMIs. A single record per CDR3 protein comes from TCRdb applying MiXCR to the 5' RACE reads. The sample lists 25,000 to 35,000 distinct CDR3 sequences; around 7.2% were seen once. This entry comes from a study of T-cell memory formation after mild COVID-19. Study-level results: For contracting clones, CD4+ ones sat mainly in CM and EM, CD8+ in EMRA.

This receptor was taken from an adult woman who had mild COVID-19 (a few samples of this study predate the infection). Cell type and time point are not known. Sequenced input: PBMCs or a T cell subset sorted from them (not recorded which). This chain connects TRBV6-2 or TRBV6-3 to TRBJ2-1; TRBD2 is a possible D gene (6 bases). DNA for the CDR3: TGTGCCAGCAGGAGACTTAGGGGACTCGATGAGCAGTTCTTC. The encoded protein is CASRRLRGLDEQFF.